This T cell receptor (beta chain) was identified in a study of cytomegalovirus exposure and HLA in healthy donors. Findings and limits, study-wide: There were some 150 TCR beta chains listed as cytomegalovirus-associated. While the bulk of TCR sequences proved rare, some public TCRs turned up in many donors. Cytomegalovirus status, reportedly, was diagnosed with high specificity and sensitivity by the classifier.

The assay was immunoSEQ multiplex PCR, and TCRdb's table has in-frame clones only and misses some. The sample lists about 58,000 clones; roughly 90% were seen once. CDR3 length: 15 amino acids. The V end lost 2 bases, the J end lost 4 bases, and 13 bases lay between the germline ends. Germline CDR1 LGHNA, CDR2 YSLEER. This clone was detected only once. As yet, its antigen is unknown. Sequenced: PBMCs. V and J are TRBV4-3 and TRBJ2-3; perhaps TRBD1 as D (6 bases). The TCR originated in a man aged 18 to 35 in good health and CMV-seronegative. DNA for the CDR3: TGCGCCAGCAGCCAACGCGACAGGATCGCAGATACGCAGTATTTT. Translating gives CASSQRDRIADTQYF.